These 8 T cell receptor beta chains were sequenced from one sample in a study of graft-versus-host responses after intestinal transplantation. TCRdb keeps only in-frame clones here, not all; method: immunoSEQ multiplex PCR. Among about 97,000 clones listed, 85% to 95% were seen once. Which antigens these TCRs recognize remains unknown. The source was unstimulated CD8+ T cells sorted from spleen or lymph node cells, collected before transplant. The receptors were sampled from a human donor who was the organ donor for an intestinal transplant.

The chain is built from TRBV7-9 and TRBJ1-2, with TRBD1 identical over 7 bases. Germline assignment: CDR1 SEHNR and CDR2 FQNEAQ (reference sequence). The CDR3 covers 15 residues. The V and J ends lost 5 bases and 4 bases, in that order; junction bases with no gene match: 10. The CDR3 is CASSQNTRQGYGYTF. For the CDR3, the DNA is TGTGCCAGCAGCCAAAACACGAGACAGGGCTATGGCTACACCTTC.

V is TRBV2 and J is TRBJ2-3, with 10 bases matching TRBD2. V trimming: 2 bases; J trimming: 5 bases; junction bases outside the gene matches: 7. The CDR3 spans 16 residues. Germline V gives CDR1 SNHLY, CDR2 FYNNEI. The CDR3 nucleotides read TGTGCCAGCAGTGAAACTAGCGGGATAGTTGGAGATACGCAGTATTTT. Its protein product is CASSETSGIVGDTQYF.

The CDR3 sequence is CASSQGSGQGYEQYF. The CDR3 DNA reads TGTGCCAGCAGCCAAGGTTCCGGACAGGGCTACGAGCAGTACTTC. This chain links TRBV4-2 with TRBJ2-7, with 8 bases matching TRBD1. The CDR3 spans 15 residues. J lost 3 bases, V lost 1 base, and 5 bases had no gene match. Per the germline V gene, CDR1 is LGHNA and CDR2 is YNFKEQ.

The CDR3 DNA follows: TGCGCCAGCAGCCAAGATAAAACCCCTAGCGGGTGGGATACGCAGTATTTT. Translating gives CASSQDKTPSGWDTQYF. This chain joins TRBV4-1 and TRBJ2-3; 8 bases agree with TRBD2. The CDR3 loop spans 17 amino acids. The germline V gene has CDR1 MGHRA and CDR2 YSYEKL. V was clipped by 0 bases and J by 6 bases; unmatched bases: 11.

The CDR3 nucleotides are TGTGCCAGCAGCTTAGGGCTAGCGGGGGGGCTTGGCAATGAGCAGTTCTTC. This encodes CASSLGLAGGLGNEQFF. The J gene is TRBJ2-1, the V gene TRBV11-2, with 12 bases fitting TRBD2. From germline, CDR1 is SGHAT and CDR2 FQNNGV. V lost 1 base to trimming and J lost 6 bases; unmatched junction nucleotides: 7. The CDR3 runs 17 residues.

The chain uses TRBV5-1 and TRBJ1-4; TRBD1 aligns across 7 bases. Germline CDR1 reads SGHRS; CDR2 reads YFSETQ. Losses at the gene ends were 5 bases for V and 7 bases for J; bases not matched to a gene: 17. This CDR3 has 17 residues. CDR3 residues: CASSLYKTGRRSEKLFF. The CDR3 DNA sequence: TGCGCCAGCAGTTTGTACAAGACAGGGAGAAGGAGTGAAAAACTGTTTTTT.

This rearrangement joins TRBV5-6 to TRBJ2-7; the match to TRBD1 covers 10 bases. The CDR3 is 15 residues long. Germline trimming cut 0 bases from V and 5 bases from J; bases unmatched to any gene: 5. Germline V CDR1 and CDR2: SGHDT, YYEEEE. CDR3 sequence: CASSLESGTGDEQYF. The CDR3 DNA reads as TGTGCCAGCAGCTTGGAATCCGGGACAGGGGACGAGCAGTACTTC.

V and J are TRBV9 and TRBJ1-1; D might be TRBD1 (5 bases). In germline, CDR1 is SGDLS, CDR2 YYNGEE. The V end lost 4 bases, the J end lost 6 bases, and 22 bases lay between the germline ends. This CDR3 comprises 16 residues. The CDR3 is CASSSPQVPSLPEAFF. In DNA, the CDR3 is TGTGCCAGCAGCTCTCCACAGGTACCTAGTCTGCCTGAAGCTTTCTTT.